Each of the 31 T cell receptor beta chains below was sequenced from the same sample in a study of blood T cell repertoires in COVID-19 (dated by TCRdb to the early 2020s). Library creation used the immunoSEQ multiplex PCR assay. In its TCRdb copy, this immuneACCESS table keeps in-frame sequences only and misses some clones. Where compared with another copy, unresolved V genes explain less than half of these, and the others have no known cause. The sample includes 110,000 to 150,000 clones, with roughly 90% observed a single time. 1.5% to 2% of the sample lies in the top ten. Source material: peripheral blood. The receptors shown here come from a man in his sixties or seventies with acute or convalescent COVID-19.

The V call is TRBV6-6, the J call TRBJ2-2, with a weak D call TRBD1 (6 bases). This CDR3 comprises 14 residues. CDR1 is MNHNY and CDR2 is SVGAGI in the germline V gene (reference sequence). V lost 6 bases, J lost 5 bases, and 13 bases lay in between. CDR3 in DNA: TGTGCCAGCAGGCAGGGGATGAGGACCGGGGAGCTGTTTTTT. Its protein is CASRQGMRTGELFF.

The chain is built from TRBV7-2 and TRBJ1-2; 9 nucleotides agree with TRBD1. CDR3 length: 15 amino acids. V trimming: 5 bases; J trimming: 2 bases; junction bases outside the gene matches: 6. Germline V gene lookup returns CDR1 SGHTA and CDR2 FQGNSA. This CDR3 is CASSHPGQGNYGYTF. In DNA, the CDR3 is TGTGCCAGCAGCCACCCCGGACAGGGGAACTATGGCTACACCTTC.

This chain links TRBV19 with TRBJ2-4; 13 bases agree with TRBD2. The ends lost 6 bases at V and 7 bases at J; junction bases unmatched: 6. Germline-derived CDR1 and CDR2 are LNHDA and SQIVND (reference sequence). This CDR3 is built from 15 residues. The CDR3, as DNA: TGTGCCAGTAGAGTGACTAGCGGGAGGATGAACATTCAGTACTTC. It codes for CASRVTSGRMNIQYF.

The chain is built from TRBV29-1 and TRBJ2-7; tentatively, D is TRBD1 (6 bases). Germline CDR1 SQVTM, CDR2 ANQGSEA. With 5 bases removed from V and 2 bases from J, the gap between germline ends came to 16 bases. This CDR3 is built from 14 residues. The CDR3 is CSVQTGHSPYEQYF. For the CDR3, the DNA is TGCAGCGTTCAAACGGGACACTCCCCCTACGAGCAGTACTTC.

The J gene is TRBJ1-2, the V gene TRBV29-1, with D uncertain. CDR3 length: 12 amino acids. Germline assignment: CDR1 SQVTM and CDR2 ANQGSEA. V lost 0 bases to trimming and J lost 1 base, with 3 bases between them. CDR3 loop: CSVEDFNYGYTF. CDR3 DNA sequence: TGCAGCGTTGAAGACTTTAACTATGGCTACACCTTC.

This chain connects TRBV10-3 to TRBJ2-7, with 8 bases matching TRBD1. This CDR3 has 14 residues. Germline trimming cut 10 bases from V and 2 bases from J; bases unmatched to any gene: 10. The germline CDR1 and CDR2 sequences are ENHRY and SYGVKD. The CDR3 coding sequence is TGTGCCACGGGAGACAGGGGCGTAACCTACGAGCAGTACTTC. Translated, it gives CATGDRGVTYEQYF.

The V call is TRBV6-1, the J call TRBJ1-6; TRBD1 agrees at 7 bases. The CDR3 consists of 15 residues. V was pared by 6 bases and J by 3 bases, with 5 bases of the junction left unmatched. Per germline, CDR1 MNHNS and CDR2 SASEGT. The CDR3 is CASRMTGSYNSPLHF. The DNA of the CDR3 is TGTGCCAGCAGGATGACAGGGAGCTATAATTCACCCCTCCACTTT.

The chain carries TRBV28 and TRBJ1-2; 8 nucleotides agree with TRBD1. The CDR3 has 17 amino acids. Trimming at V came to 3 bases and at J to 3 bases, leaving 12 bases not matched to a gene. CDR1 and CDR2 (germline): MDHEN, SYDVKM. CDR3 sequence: CASSFLDVLGQDYGYTF. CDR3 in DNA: TGTGCCAGCAGTTTCCTTGATGTGCTGGGACAGGACTATGGCTACACCTTC.

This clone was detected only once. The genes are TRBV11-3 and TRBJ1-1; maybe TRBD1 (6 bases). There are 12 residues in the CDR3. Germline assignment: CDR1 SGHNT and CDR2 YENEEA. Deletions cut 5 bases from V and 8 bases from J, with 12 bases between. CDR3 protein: CASSKGEGEAFF. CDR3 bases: TGTGCCAGCAGCAAGGGGGAGGGGGAAGCTTTCTTT.

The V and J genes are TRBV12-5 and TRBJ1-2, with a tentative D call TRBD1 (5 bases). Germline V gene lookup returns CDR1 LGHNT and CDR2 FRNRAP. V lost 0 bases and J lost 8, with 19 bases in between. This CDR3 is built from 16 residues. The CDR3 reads CASGLVLVGPEGGYTF. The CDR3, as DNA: TGTGCTAGTGGTTTGGTACTAGTAGGCCCGGAGGGGGGCTACACCTTC.

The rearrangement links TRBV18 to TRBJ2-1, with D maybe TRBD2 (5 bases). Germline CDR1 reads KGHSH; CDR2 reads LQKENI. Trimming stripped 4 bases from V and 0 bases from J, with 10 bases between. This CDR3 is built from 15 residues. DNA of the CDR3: TGTGCCAGCTCACGAGCTAGCAGCTCCTACAATGAGCAGTTCTTC. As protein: CASSRASSSYNEQFF.

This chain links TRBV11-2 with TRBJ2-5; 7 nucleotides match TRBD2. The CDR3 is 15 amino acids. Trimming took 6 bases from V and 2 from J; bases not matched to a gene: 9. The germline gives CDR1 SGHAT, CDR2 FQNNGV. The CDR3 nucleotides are TGTGCCAGCAGTTCAGGCGGGAGTTGGCAAGAGACCCAGTACTTC. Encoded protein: CASSSGGSWQETQYF.

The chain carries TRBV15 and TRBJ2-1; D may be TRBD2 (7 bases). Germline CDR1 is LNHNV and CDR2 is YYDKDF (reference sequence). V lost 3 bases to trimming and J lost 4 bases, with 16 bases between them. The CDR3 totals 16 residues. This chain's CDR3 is CATSRSGGGWYNEQFF. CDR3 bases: TGTGCCACCAGCAGGTCCGGCGGGGGCTGGTACAATGAGCAGTTCTTC.

CDR3 sequence reads: CASSPTGGASEQYF. The CDR3 nucleotides are TGTGCCAGCTCACCGACAGGGGGCGCTAGCGAGCAGTACTTC. The chain is built from TRBV18 and TRBJ2-7; the match to TRBD1 covers 10 bases. Looked up from germline, CDR1 is KGHSH and CDR2 is LQKENI. This CDR3 is built from 14 residues. The ends lost 3 bases at V and 6 bases at J; junction bases unmatched: 5.

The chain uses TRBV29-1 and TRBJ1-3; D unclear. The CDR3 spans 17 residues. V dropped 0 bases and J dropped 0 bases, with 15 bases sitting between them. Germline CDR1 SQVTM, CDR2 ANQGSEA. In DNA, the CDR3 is TGCAGCGTTGAAGATCCCCACGGAGCCTTCTCTGGAAACACCATATATTTT. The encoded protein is CSVEDPHGAFSGNTIYF.

The CDR3 nucleotides are TGTGCCAGCAGTTTAAGCCCCGGACAGGGCGTCGGTGGCTACACCTTC. Protein sequence: CASSLSPGQGVGGYTF. This chain joins TRBV27 and TRBJ1-2; 8 nucleotides line up with TRBD1. V shed 2 bases and J 7 bases; nucleotides not matched to a gene: 12. Germline values: CDR1 MNHEY, CDR2 SMNVEV (reference sequence). CDR3 length: 16 residues.

The CDR3 DNA reads TGTGCCAGCAGCCCCCCGGACAGGGGGCGATCGGCTTTCTTT. Translated, it gives CASSPPDRGRSAFF. V usage is TRBV7-2 and J usage is TRBJ1-1; 11 nucleotides line up with TRBD1. This CDR3 is 14 amino acids long. After removal of 5 bases from V and 11 bases from J, the junction contained 10 bases not matched to a gene. From germline, CDR1 is SGHTA and CDR2 FQGNSA.

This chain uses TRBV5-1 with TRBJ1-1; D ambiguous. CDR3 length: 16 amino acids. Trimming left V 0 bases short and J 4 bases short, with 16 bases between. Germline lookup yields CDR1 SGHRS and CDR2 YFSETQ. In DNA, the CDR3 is TGCGCCAGCAGCTTGGCAGACCAGAGGGCGGGCACTGAAGCTTTCTTT. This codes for CASSLADQRAGTEAFF.

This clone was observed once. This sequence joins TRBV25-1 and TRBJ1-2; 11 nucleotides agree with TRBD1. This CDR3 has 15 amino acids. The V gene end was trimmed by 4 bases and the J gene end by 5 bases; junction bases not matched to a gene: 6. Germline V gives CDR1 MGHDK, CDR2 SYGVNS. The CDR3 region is CASSALGQGEYGYTF. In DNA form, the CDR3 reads TGTGCCAGCAGTGCGTTGGGACAGGGGGAATATGGCTACACCTTC.

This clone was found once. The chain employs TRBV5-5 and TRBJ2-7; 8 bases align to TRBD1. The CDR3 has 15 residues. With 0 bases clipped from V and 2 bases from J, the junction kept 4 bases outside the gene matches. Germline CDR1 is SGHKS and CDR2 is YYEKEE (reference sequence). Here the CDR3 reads CASSLAGQGPYEQYF. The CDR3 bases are TGTGCCAGCAGCTTGGCCGGACAGGGACCCTACGAGCAGTACTTC.

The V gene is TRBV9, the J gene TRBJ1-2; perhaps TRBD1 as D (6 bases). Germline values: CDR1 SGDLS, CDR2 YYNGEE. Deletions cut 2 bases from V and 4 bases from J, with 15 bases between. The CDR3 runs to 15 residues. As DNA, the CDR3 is TGTGCCAGCAGCGTTACACAGGGACGCACCTATGGCTACACCTTC. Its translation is CASSVTQGRTYGYTF. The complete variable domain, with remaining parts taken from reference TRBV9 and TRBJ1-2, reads DSGVTQTPKHLITATGQRVTLRCSPRSGDLSVYWYQQSLDQGLQFLIQYYNGEERAKGNILERFSAQQFPDLHSELNLSSLELGDSALYFCASSVTQGRTYGYTFGSGTRLTVV.

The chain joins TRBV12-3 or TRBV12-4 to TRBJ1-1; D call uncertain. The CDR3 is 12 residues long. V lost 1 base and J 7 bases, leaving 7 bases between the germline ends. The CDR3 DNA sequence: TGTGCCAGCAGTTTAGAATCCTATGAAGCTTTCTTT. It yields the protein CASSLESYEAFF.

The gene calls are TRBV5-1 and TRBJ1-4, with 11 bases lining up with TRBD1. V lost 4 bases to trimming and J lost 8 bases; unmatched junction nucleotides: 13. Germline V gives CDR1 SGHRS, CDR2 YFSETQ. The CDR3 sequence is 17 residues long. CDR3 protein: CASSIVPGQGVDEKLFF. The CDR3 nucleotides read TGCGCCAGCAGCATAGTCCCGGGACAGGGGGTGGACGAAAAACTGTTTTTT. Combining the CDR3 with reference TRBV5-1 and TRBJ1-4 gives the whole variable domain KAGVTQTPRYLIKTRGQQVTLSCSPISGHRSVSWYQQTPGQGLQFLFEYFSETQRNKGNFPGRFSGRQFSNSRSEMNVSTLELGDSALYLCASSIVPGQGVDEKLFFGSGTQLSVL.

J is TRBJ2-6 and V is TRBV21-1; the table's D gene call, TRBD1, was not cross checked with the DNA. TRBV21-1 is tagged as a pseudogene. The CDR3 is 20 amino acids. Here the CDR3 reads CASSKAHRQGASSGANVLTF. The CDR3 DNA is TGTGCCAGCAGCAAAGCGCACCGACAGGGGGCGAGCTCTGGGGCCAACGTCCTGACTTTC.

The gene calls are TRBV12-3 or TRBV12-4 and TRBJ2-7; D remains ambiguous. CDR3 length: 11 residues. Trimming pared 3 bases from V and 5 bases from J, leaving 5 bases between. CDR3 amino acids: CASSFKNEQYF. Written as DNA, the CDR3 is TGTGCCAGCAGTTTTAAAAACGAGCAGTACTTC.

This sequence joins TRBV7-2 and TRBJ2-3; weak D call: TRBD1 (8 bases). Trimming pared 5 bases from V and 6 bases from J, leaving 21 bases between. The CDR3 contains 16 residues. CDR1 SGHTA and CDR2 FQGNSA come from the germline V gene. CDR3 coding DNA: TGTGCCAGCAGCAGAACAGGGGGGGTCTTTATTGATACGCAGTATTTT. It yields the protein CASSRTGGVFIDTQYF.

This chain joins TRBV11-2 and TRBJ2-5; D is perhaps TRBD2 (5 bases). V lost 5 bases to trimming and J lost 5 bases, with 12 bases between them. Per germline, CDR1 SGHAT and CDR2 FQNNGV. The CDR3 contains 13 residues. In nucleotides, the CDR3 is TGTGCCAGCAGCGACACTAGTTTCGAGACCCAGTACTTC. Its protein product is CASSDTSFETQYF.

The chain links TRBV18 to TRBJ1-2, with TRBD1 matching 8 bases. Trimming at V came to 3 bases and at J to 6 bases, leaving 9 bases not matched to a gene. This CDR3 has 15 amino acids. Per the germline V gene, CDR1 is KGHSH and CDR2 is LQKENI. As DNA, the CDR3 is TGTGCCAGCTCACCCAGATCAGGGGGCGCGGATGGCTACACCTTC. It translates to CASSPRSGGADGYTF.

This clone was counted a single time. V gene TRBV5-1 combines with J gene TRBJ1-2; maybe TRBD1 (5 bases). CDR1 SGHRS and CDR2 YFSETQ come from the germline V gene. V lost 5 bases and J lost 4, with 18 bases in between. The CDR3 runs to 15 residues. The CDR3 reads CASRPGTSSVYGYTF. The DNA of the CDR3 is TGCGCCAGCAGACCCGGGACTTCGTCTGTCTATGGCTACACCTTC.

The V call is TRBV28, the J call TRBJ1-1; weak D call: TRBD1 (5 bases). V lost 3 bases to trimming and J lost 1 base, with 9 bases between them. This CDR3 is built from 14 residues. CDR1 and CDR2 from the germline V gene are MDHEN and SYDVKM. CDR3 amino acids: CASSLQGPNTEAFF. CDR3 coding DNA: TGTGCCAGCAGTTTGCAGGGCCCGAACACTGAAGCTTTCTTT.

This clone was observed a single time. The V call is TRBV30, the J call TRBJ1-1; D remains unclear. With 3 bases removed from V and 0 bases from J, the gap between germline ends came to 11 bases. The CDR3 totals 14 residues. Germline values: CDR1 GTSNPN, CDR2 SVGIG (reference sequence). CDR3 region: CAWRFSSVNTEAFF. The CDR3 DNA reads TGTGCCTGGAGATTCTCCTCTGTGAACACTGAAGCTTTCTTT.